A few counts support the clone carrying this T cell receptor (beta chain). The CDR3 is made up of 15 amino acids. Germline V CDR1 and CDR2: SNHLY, FYNNEI. V shed 2 bases and J shed 8 bases, with 15 bases lying between them. This entry belongs to a study of blood T cell repertoires in COVID-19. Study-level background: The analysed material was cDNA or gDNA that came from T cells, B-cell-depleted T cells, or PBMCs.

Assay: immunoSEQ multiplex PCR; the TCRdb copy retains only in-frame clones and omits some. Counted here are roughly 380,000 clones, roughly 86% occurring once; the ten biggest clones make up 1.1%. This clonotype originated in a human donor with acute or convalescent COVID-19. The donor label of this sample is uncertain. The chain employs TRBV2 and TRBJ1-4; D is possibly TRBD1 (6 bases). Sequencing was done on a sample of peripheral blood. The CDR3 loop is CASSESAGAREKLFF. The CDR3 coding sequence is TGTGCCAGCAGTGAATCAGCGGGGGCTCGGGAAAAACTGTTTTTT.